These T cell receptor beta chains were read from a single sample in a study of post-analysis software for immune sequencing data. TCRdb reprocessed the PCR reads with MiXCR, giving one entry per CDR3 protein. In the table there are over 700,000 distinct CDR3 sequences, around 27% of which are singletons. What was sequenced was blood. The receptors derive from a girl aged 10 to 17 with multiple sclerosis. CDR3s include the opening cysteine and the closing phenylalanine or tryptophan. The order of the fields is V gene, D gene, clone size, J gene, CDR3 protein, CDR3 DNA. The D gene is left open where the match is weak. Clone size is given for some rows only: seen once, a few or many times, or a class if the clone is expanded.

TRBV29-1,.,.,TRBJ2-5,CSVGQGWGETQYF,TGCAGCGTGGGGCAGGGGTGGGGGGAGACCCAGTACTTC
TRBV6-5,.,.,TRBJ1-2,CVSSLHREGTYGYTF,TGTGTCAGCAGTTTGCACCGGGAGGGGACCTATGGCTACACCTTC
TRBV5-1,.,.,TRBJ1-1,CATHPTGTLLNTEAFF,TGCGCCACCCATCCGACAGGTACCCTTCTGAACACTGAAGCTTTCTTT
TRBV29-1,.,few,TRBJ2-7,CSAGPGTPYEQYF,TGCAGCGCCGGCCCCGGGACCCCCTACGAGCAGTACTTC
TRBV7-8,TRBD1,.,TRBJ2-1,CASSVLETGDNEQFF,TGTGCCAGCAGCGTGCTCGAGACAGGGGACAATGAGCAGTTCTTC
TRBV9,.,.,TRBJ2-6,CASSANTAGANVLTF,TGTGCCAGCAGCGCCAACACGGCTGGGGCCAACGTCCTGACTTTC
TRBV6-1,TRBD2,many,TRBJ2-3,CASSGDRGGTDTQYF,TGTGCCAGCAGTGGAGACCGGGGAGGGACAGATACGCAGTATTTT
TRBV20-1,TRBD2,few,TRBJ2-7,CSARGDTGTSAYLEQYF,TGCAGTGCCAGGGGAGATACCGGGACTAGCGCCTACCTCGAGCAGTACTTC
TRBV20-1,.,.,TRBJ2-1,CSASRVPFFQFF,TGCAGTGCTAGTAGGGTTCCCTTTTTCCAGTTCTTC
TRBV12-3/TRBV12-4,TRBD2,many,TRBJ2-1,CASSYLAGGTYNEQFF,TGTGCCAGCAGTTACCTAGCGGGAGGAACCTACAATGAGCAGTTCTTC
TRBV5-1,.,few,TRBJ1-2,CASSLEVGIGGYTF,TGCGCCAGCAGCTTGGAAGTGGGAATCGGCGGCTACACCTTC
TRBV7-2,.,.,TRBJ2-5,CASSLSRWETQYF,TGTGCCAGCAGCTTAAGTCGGTGGGAGACCCAGTACTTC
TRBV28,.,few,TRBJ1-1,CASSPYSGNTEAFF,TGTGCCAGCAGTCCTTACTCGGGGAACACTGAAGCTTTCTTT
TRBV28,TRBD1,few,TRBJ2-5,CASSSGQDPYQETQYF,TGTGCCAGCAGTTCCGGACAGGACCCGTACCAAGAGACCCAGTACTTC
TRBV3-1,TRBD2,few,TRBJ2-1,CASSHSGGSYNEQFF,TGTGCCAGCAGCCATAGCGGGGGGTCATACAATGAGCAGTTCTTC
TRBV4-2,.,.,TRBJ1-1,CASSHDEGRNTEAFF,TGTGCCAGCAGCCACGATGAAGGCAGGAACACTGAAGCTTTCTTT
TRBV7-2,TRBD1,.,TRBJ2-7,CASSAGTGFSEQYF,TGTGCCAGCAGCGCGGGGACAGGGTTTTCCGAGCAGTACTTC
TRBV12-3/TRBV12-4,.,.,TRBJ1-1,CASRPISSEAFF,TGTGCCAGCAGACCTATTTCTTCTGAAGCTTTCTTT